The 18 T cell receptor beta chains reported below all come from one sample, sequenced in a study of blood T cells in healthy people across ages. A sample-barcoded 5' primer and a J-beta primer mix were used in a second PCR of about 7 to 11 cycles. TCRdb reprocessed the 5' RACE reads via MiXCR and lists one record per CDR3 protein. The table lists roughly 650,000 distinct CDR3 sequences, 32% of them singletons. The material sequenced was blood. These TCRs come from a woman over 75 in good health.

As for this clonotype: This could be a read error, since a much larger clone is one nucleotide away. The chain uses TRBV5-6 and TRBJ2-7, with D possibly being TRBD1 (5 bases). Germline V gene lookup returns CDR1 SGHDT and CDR2 YYEEEE. There are 13 residues in the CDR3. In DNA form, the CDR3 reads TGTGCCGGCAGCTTGTCCCAGGGCTACGAGCAGTACTTC. Its translation is CAGSLSQGYEQYF.

This clonotype was detected many times. The chain uses TRBV3-1 and TRBJ2-1; the match to TRBD2 covers 9 bases. V gave up 0 bases and J gave up 9 bases; unmatched junction bases: 15. The CDR3 is 18 amino acids. Looked up from germline, CDR1 is LGHDT and CDR2 is YNNKEL (reference sequence). The CDR3 nucleotides are TGTGCCAGCAGCCAAGATCTAGGAGCGGGGGGAAATCTGGCTGAGCAGTTCTTC. It specifies CASSQDLGAGGNLAEQFF.

The CDR3 DNA sequence: TGTGCCAGCAGTTTCGCGGGGGATCACCTGCGGTCCTACGAGCAGTACTTC. This gives the protein CASSFAGDHLRSYEQYF. The V and J genes are TRBV12-3 or TRBV12-4 and TRBJ2-7, with TRBD2 matching over 7 bases. J was trimmed by 1 base and V by 3 bases; bases with no gene match: 12. This CDR3 is 17 amino acids long.

This chain joins TRBV7-9 and TRBJ2-5, with 7 bases that match TRBD2. Germline CDR1 SEHNR, CDR2 FQNEAQ (reference sequence). The CDR3 extends over 13 amino acids. The trim removed 5 bases at V and 3 bases at J, leaving 3 bases unmatched. This CDR3 reads CASSLLAEETQYF. In DNA, the CDR3 is TGTGCCAGCAGCCTTCTAGCGGAAGAGACCCAGTACTTC. The full variable domain, its missing parts supplied by reference TRBV7-9 and TRBJ2-5, is DTGVSQNPRHKITKRGQNVTFRCDPISEHNRLYWYRQTLGQGPEFLTYFQNEAQLEKSRLLSDRFSAERPKGSFSTLEIQRTEQGDSAMYLCASSLLAEETQYFGPGTRLLVL.

The chain combines TRBV6-6 with TRBJ1-6, with 7 positions matching TRBD1. V was clipped by 0 bases and J by 6 bases; unmatched bases: 8. The CDR3 runs to 17 residues. The germline CDR1 and CDR2 sequences are MNHNY and SVGAGI (reference sequence). CDR3: CASSYSMSGQFNSPLHF. The CDR3 DNA reads TGTGCCAGCAGTTACTCGATGTCGGGACAGTTTAATTCACCCCTCCACTTT.

As to this clonotype: A much larger clone is a single base away; this may be a read error. V is TRBV7-2 and J is TRBJ1-4, with a weak D call TRBD1 (6 bases). The length of the CDR3 is 15 residues. Germline V CDR1 and CDR2: SGHTA, FQGNSA. This CDR3 is CVSRTEGGTNEKLFF. CDR3 nucleotide sequence: TGTGTCAGCCGAACCGAAGGGGGGACTAATGAAAAACTGTTTTTT.

Only a few counts were recorded for this clonotype. This rearrangement joins TRBV30 to TRBJ2-1, with 8 bases that match TRBD2. Germline lookup yields CDR1 GTSNPN and CDR2 SVGIG (reference sequence). V shed 5 bases and J 9 bases; nucleotides not matched to a gene: 12. The CDR3 is 14 amino acids. The CDR3 loop reads CAWGQVRGGSEQFF. CDR3 nucleotide sequence: TGTGCCTGGGGCCAGGTCCGGGGGGGCTCTGAGCAGTTCTTC.

This clonotype was recorded at least ten times. The V gene is TRBV28, the J gene TRBJ1-2, with D perhaps matching TRBD1 (5 bases). V dropped 2 bases and J dropped 3 bases, with 19 bases sitting between them. CDR3 length equals 17 residues. The V gene's germline CDR1 is MDHEN and CDR2 SYDVKM. As DNA, the CDR3 is TGTGCCAGCAGTTTAGGGTGGGGGTCCGGGCCTGACTATGGCTACACCTTC. This encodes CASSLGWGSGPDYGYTF.

This clonotype occurred a few times. The chain couples TRBV6-5 to TRBJ1-6, with D uncertain. This CDR3 contains 13 residues. CDR1 is MNHEY and CDR2 is SVGAGI in the germline V gene. V was cut by 11 bases and J by 2 bases, with 10 bases left in between. The CDR3 nucleotides are TGTGCCCTTAAAAGCCCCTATAATTCACCCCTCCACTTT. Protein product: CALKSPYNSPLHF.

This clonotype has ten or more counts. V is TRBV6-5 and J is TRBJ2-3; the D gene is possibly TRBD1 (6 bases). Germline values: CDR1 MNHEY, CDR2 SVGAGI. V was clipped by 6 bases and J by 1 base, with 11 bases between them. The CDR3 runs 14 residues. CDR3 DNA: TGTGCCAGCAGAAGGCCAGGGGGCACAGATACGCAGTATTTT. Protein: CASRRPGGTDTQYF.

This clonotype was recorded only once. V gene TRBV20-1 combines with J gene TRBJ2-1; 9 bases map to TRBD2. Germline V gene lookup returns CDR1 DFQATT and CDR2 SNEGSKA (reference sequence). This CDR3 has 15 amino acids. Trimming took 1 base from V and 1 from J; bases not matched to a gene: 2. CDR3 nucleotide sequence: TGCAGTGCTAGAGGAGCGGGAGGTTCCTACAATGAGCAGTTCTTC. Residues: CSARGAGGSYNEQFF.

This chain links TRBV29-1 with TRBJ2-4, with TRBD2 as a possible D gene (5 bases). The last part of the DNA fits TRBJ2-7 better; the J call may be wrong. The CDR3 is 16 residues long. CDR1 and CDR2 from the germline V gene are SQVTM and ANQGSEA. The CDR3 DNA reads as TGCAGCGTTGAAGATCCCACGGGGAGAAATTACTACGAGCAGTACTTC. Amino acids: CSVEDPTGRNYYEQYF.

Turning to this clonotype: Just one base apart from a much larger clone, this may be a read error. The chain uses TRBV6-2 or TRBV6-3 and TRBJ1-2; TRBD1 might be the D (5 bases). CDR3 length equals 13 residues. In germline, CDR1 is MNHEY, CDR2 SVGEGT. The V and J ends lost 6 bases and 8 bases respectively, with 16 bases between them. The CDR3, as DNA: TGTGCCAGCAGATCCGACAGTTGGGAGGGCTACACCTTC. Residues: CASRSDSWEGYTF.

This clonotype has a single count. The chain combines TRBV7-3 with TRBJ2-1; possibly TRBD2 for D (6 bases). CDR3 length: 13 amino acids. Germline V lookup: CDR1 SGHTA, CDR2 FQGTGA. V lost 0 bases and J lost 9, with 9 bases in between. CDR3 nucleotides: TGTGCCAGCAGCTTAACGTCGGAGGGTGAGCAGTTCTTC. This gives the protein CASSLTSEGEQFF.

With respect to this clonotype: Since a much larger clone is just one base distant, this may be a read error. The rearrangement uses TRBV4-2 and TRBJ1-1; TRBD1 agrees at 7 bases. Germline V gives CDR1 LGHNA, CDR2 YNFKEQ. This CDR3 is built from 13 residues. DNA of the CDR3: TGTACCAGCAGCCAAGACAGGGCCGCTGAAGCTTTCTTT. Amino acid sequence: CTSSQDRAAEAFF.

This rearrangement joins TRBV5-1 to TRBJ2-1; 12 nucleotides agree with TRBD2. The CDR3 has 14 amino acids. Germline CDR1 reads SGHRS; CDR2 reads YFSETQ. J lost 8 bases, V lost 3 bases, and 3 bases had no gene match. CDR3 bases: TGCGCCAGCAGCTGGCGGACTAGCGGGGATGAGCAGTTCTTC. It yields the protein CASSWRTSGDEQFF. The full variable domain, its missing parts supplied by reference TRBV5-1 and TRBJ2-1, is KAGVTQTPRYLIKTRGQQVTLSCSPISGHRSVSWYQQTPGQGLQFLFEYFSETQRNKGNFPGRFSGRQFSNSRSEMNVSTLELGDSALYLCASSWRTSGDEQFFGPGTRLTVL.

The chain joins TRBV4-1 to TRBJ2-6, with TRBD1 identical over 7 bases. The CDR3 has 16 residues. V shed 8 bases and J 1 base; nucleotides not matched to a gene: 8. CDR1 is MGHRA, CDR2 YSYEKL, per germline. This CDR3 reads CASRDRAQSGANVLTF. The CDR3 DNA reads TGCGCCAGCCGGGACAGAGCACAATCTGGGGCCAACGTCCTGACTTTC.

The rearrangement joins TRBV6-2 or TRBV6-3 to TRBJ2-1; no clear D. Germline V gene sequence: CDR1 MNHEY, CDR2 SVGEGT. The length of the CDR3 is 16 residues. Trimming removed 6 bases from V and 5 bases from J, with 20 bases in between. The DNA for the CDR3 is TGTGCCAGCAGGGGGTCGCCGAATCCGAATCACAATGAGCAGTTCTTC. Translation gives CASRGSPNPNHNEQFF.